The 27 T cell receptor beta chains below all came from one sample that was sequenced in a study of monozygotic twins with inflammatory bowel disease. TCRdb reanalyzed the 5' RACE reads, giving one entry per CDR3 protein sequence and no DNA. This sample's clone table lists about 140,000 distinct CDR3 sequences. The material sequenced was blood. These receptors were collected from a human donor with ulcerative colitis or Crohn's disease, or a healthy co-twin of an affected twin (not recorded which).

The chain links TRBV19 to TRBJ1-2. The CDR3 is 11 residues long. Germline V gene lookup returns CDR1 LNHDA and CDR2 SQIVND (reference sequence). CDR3 residues: CASIGVYGYTF.

The chain combines TRBV5-1 with TRBJ1-6; the D call of TRBD1 rests on TCRdb alone, since no DNA is present to check it. The CDR3 is made up of 14 amino acids. In germline, CDR1 is SGHRS, CDR2 YFSETQ. The CDR3 spells CASSTGTVNSPLHF.

V gene TRBV7-2 combines with J gene TRBJ1-1. Germline CDR1 and CDR2: SGHTA and FQGNSA. CDR3 size: 12 residues. The CDR3 reads CASSFSGTEAFF. The entire variable domain, with the rest obtained from reference TRBV7-2 and TRBJ1-1, is as follows: GAGVSQSPSNKVTEKGKDVELRCDPISGHTALYWYRQSLGQGLEFLIYFQGNSAPDKSGLPSDRFSAERTGGSVSTLTIQRTQQEDSAVYLCASSFSGTEAFFGQGTRLTVV.

V and J are TRBV29-1 and TRBJ1-1; TCRdb selects TRBD1, and the lack of DNA leaves this call unchecked. CDR1 is SQVTM, CDR2 ANQGSEA, per germline. The CDR3 consists of 14 residues. The CDR3 here is CSARDSASGTEAFF.

The gene calls are TRBV4-2 and TRBJ2-3; TCRdb's D gene call, TRBD2, goes unchecked for lack of DNA. Germline CDR1 is LGHNA and CDR2 is YNFKEQ. CDR3 length: 19 amino acids. The CDR3 here is CASSQEGTSGVRGTDTQYF.

The chain is built from TRBV28 and TRBJ2-3; TCRdb reports TRBD2, a call that lacks DNA to check it against. This CDR3 has 16 amino acids. Germline V gene sequence: CDR1 MDHEN, CDR2 SYDVKM. CDR3 loop: CASIHLSGRAVDTQYF.

V usage is TRBV2 and J usage is TRBJ2-1; the TCRdb call, TRBD1, lacks DNA for checking. The CDR3 spans 15 residues. Germline CDR1 is SNHLY and CDR2 is FYNNEI. CDR3 loop: CASRLTHRVGNEQFF.

CDR3 loop: CASSYLAGVYEQYF. The chain joins TRBV28 to TRBJ2-7; there is no DNA to check the TCRdb D call of TRBD2. This CDR3 contains 14 residues. Germline CDR1 MDHEN, CDR2 SYDVKM.

V and J are TRBV19 and TRBJ1-2; TCRdb proposes TRBD1, but this gene call is untestable without DNA. This CDR3 is 14 amino acids long. Germline V gene data show CDR1 as LNHDA and CDR2 as SQIVND (reference sequence). The CDR3 protein is CASSSLTGDYGYTF.

The chain joins TRBV7-6 to TRBJ2-7; checking the TCRdb D call of TRBD2 is not possible without DNA. Germline V gene lookup returns CDR1 SGHVS and CDR2 FNYEAQ. The CDR3 spans 15 residues. The CDR3 region is CASSTQRETLYEQYF.

V gene TRBV12-3 or TRBV12-4 combines with J gene TRBJ2-4; TCRdb indicates TRBD1, and absent DNA this call remains unverified. CDR3 size: 14 residues. CDR3 amino acids: CASSRPGTENIQYF.

The rearrangement links TRBV4-2 to TRBJ1-2; absent DNA, TCRdb's TRBD1 call cannot be checked. The germline V gene has CDR1 LGHNA and CDR2 YNFKEQ. The CDR3 has 13 amino acids. The CDR3 protein is CASTLGAGFGYTF.

V usage is TRBV27 and J usage is TRBJ2-1; the TCRdb D gene call, TRBD2, has no DNA to confirm it. The CDR3 is made up of 17 amino acids. Per germline, CDR1 MNHEY and CDR2 SMNVEV (reference sequence). CDR3 residues: CASSLGLAGGSGNEQCF.

V gene TRBV5-1 combines with J gene TRBJ2-1; without DNA, the TCRdb call of TRBD2 cannot be checked. Looked up from germline, CDR1 is SGHRS and CDR2 is YFSETQ. The CDR3 is 16 residues long. CDR3: CASSPGTSGSVDEQFF.

CDR3 region: CASRPGLASSYEQYF. This sequence joins TRBV19 and TRBJ2-7; the TCRdb call, TRBD2, lacks DNA for checking. The CDR3 length is 15 residues. The V gene's germline CDR1 is LNHDA and CDR2 SQIVND (reference sequence). The variable domain in full, completed from reference TRBV19 and TRBJ2-7, reads DGGITQSPKYLFRKEGQNVTLSCEQNLNHDAMYWYRQDPGQGLRLIYYSQIVNDFQKGDIAEGYSVSREKKESFPLTVTSAQKNPTAFYLCASRPGLASSYEQYFGPGTRLTVT.

V gene TRBV6-5 combines with J gene TRBJ1-6. Germline CDR1 is MNHEY and CDR2 is SVGAGI. The CDR3 is 14 residues long. The CDR3 here is CASSYGNLNSPLHF.

The chain's CDR3 is CASSIISSGWRSDTQYF. The chain joins TRBV7-2 to TRBJ2-3; TCRdb returns TRBD2, unconfirmable since there is no DNA. Germline CDR1 is SGHTA and CDR2 is FQGNSA. The CDR3 sequence is 17 residues long.

This chain connects TRBV5-1 to TRBJ2-1; TCRdb calls TRBD1, which cannot be checked without DNA. The V gene's germline CDR1 is SGHRS and CDR2 YFSETQ. This CDR3 comprises 17 residues. CDR3: CASSGGQGRMTRNEQFF.

The genes are TRBV6-5 and TRBJ2-3; the TCRdb D gene call, TRBD1, has no DNA to confirm it. The germline gives CDR1 MNHEY, CDR2 SVGAGI. CDR3 size: 15 residues. The CDR3 spells CASSYRDIDTDTQYF.

CDR3 region: CASSLMSSGNTIYF. The J gene is TRBJ1-3, the V gene TRBV5-4. Germline loops: CDR1 SGHNT, CDR2 YYREEE (reference sequence). The CDR3 runs 14 residues.

The chain links TRBV4-3 to TRBJ2-3; TCRdb's D call, TRBD2, is unchecked because there is no DNA. The CDR3 totals 15 residues. The germline CDR1 and CDR2 sequences are LGHNA and YSLEER. CDR3 in amino acids: CASSPASGITDTQYF.

The V and J genes are TRBV5-1 and TRBJ2-2. This CDR3 has 18 residues. CDR1 and CDR2 (germline): SGHRS, YFSETQ. The CDR3 sequence is CASSLRPKTFANTGELFF.

The gene calls are TRBV7-2 and TRBJ1-3. Germline V lookup: CDR1 SGHTA, CDR2 FQGNSA. The CDR3 sequence is 14 residues long. CDR3 loop: CASSRGYSGNTIYF.

The chain uses TRBV20-1 and TRBJ2-5; TCRdb names TRBD1, which stays unverified in the absence of DNA. The CDR3 covers 13 residues. The germline V gene has CDR1 DFQATT and CDR2 SNEGSKA (reference sequence). The CDR3 sequence: CSAREGALGTQYF.

The J gene is TRBJ2-3, the V gene TRBV7-2; the TCRdb call, TRBD2, lacks DNA for checking. CDR1 SGHTA and CDR2 FQGNSA come from the germline V gene. The length of the CDR3 is 16 residues. CDR3 region: CASSRGLPLSTDTQYF.

This chain connects TRBV6-5 to TRBJ1-1; with no DNA, the TCRdb D assignment of TRBD1 cannot be verified. The germline CDR1 and CDR2 sequences are MNHEY and SVGAGI. The CDR3 has 15 residues. CDR3 sequence reads: CASSYGNTGDTEAFF.

The chain is built from TRBV12-3 or TRBV12-4 and TRBJ2-1; TCRdb proposes TRBD1, but this gene call is untestable without DNA. The CDR3 is made up of 16 amino acids. CDR3 loop: CASSLDTGNPYNEQFF.